A selection of T cell receptor beta chains follows, all from one sample in a study of cytomegalovirus exposure and HLA in healthy donors. The data were produced by immunoSEQ multiplex PCR, yet TCRdb's version contains in-frame clones alone and is incomplete. The sample yields more than 80,000 clones, approximately 71% seen once. The sample comprised PBMCs. The receptors shown here come from a man aged 45-65 years in good health and CMV-seronegative. CDR3s include the opening cysteine and the closing phenylalanine or tryptophan. D genes are given only for firm matches. Part of the rows lack a size; the others show once, few, many or a class for expanded clones.

d_call,clone_size,v_call,j_call,cdr3_aa,cdr3_nt
TRBD2,few,TRBV9,TRBJ2-5,CASSVGGGGETQYF,TGTGCCAGCAGCGTAGGCGGGGGTGGGGAGACCCAGTACTTC
TRBD1,NA,TRBV7-2,TRBJ1-5,CASSRGTGTDSNQPQHF,TGTGCCAGCAGCCGAGGGACAGGGACGGATAGCAATCAGCCCCAGCATTTT
TRBD1,NA,TRBV4-2,TRBJ1-1,CASSPDRMNTEAFF,TGTGCCAGCAGCCCGGACAGGATGAACACTGAAGCTTTCTTT
TRBD2,NA,TRBV11-3,TRBJ2-1,CASSLKSGTSGNEQFF,TGTGCCAGCAGCTTAAAATCTGGGACTAGTGGCAATGAGCAGTTCTTC
TRBD1,NA,TRBV19,TRBJ1-2,CASSRDRAYGYTF,TGTGCCAGTAGCCGGGACAGGGCCTATGGCTACACCTTC
NA,NA,TRBV29-1,TRBJ1-1,CSVLLDRLNTEAFF,TGCAGCGTACTATTGGACAGATTGAACACTGAAGCTTTCTTT
TRBD1,few,TRBV9,TRBJ1-1,CATGQVVDTEAFF,TGTGCCACGGGACAGGTTGTGGACACTGAAGCTTTCTTT
NA,NA,TRBV7-3,TRBJ2-2,CASSLSGRSTGELFF,TGTGCCAGCAGCTTATCAGGGAGGTCAACCGGGGAGCTGTTTTTT
NA,NA,TRBV27,TRBJ1-2,CASSQTGQFYGYTF,TGTGCCAGCAGTCAAACGGGACAATTCTATGGCTACACCTTC
NA,NA,TRBV11-2,TRBJ1-1,CASSLSVRENTEAFF,TGTGCCAGCAGCCTCTCCGTCAGGGAGAACACTGAAGCTTTCTTT
TRBD2,NA,TRBV7-3,TRBJ2-2,CASSNPSGGPSGELFF,TGTGCCAGCAGCAACCCGAGCGGGGGGCCCTCCGGGGAGCTGTTTTTT
NA,once,TRBV6-6,TRBJ2-1,CASSYFGTLSNEQFF,TGTGCCAGCAGTTACTTTGGGACTCTAAGCAATGAGCAGTTCTTC
NA,NA,TRBV4-2,TRBJ1-1,CASSQDRLGREAFF,TGTGCCAGCAGCCAAGACAGGCTTGGGAGGGAAGCTTTCTTT
TRBD1,NA,TRBV5-1,TRBJ2-7,CASSIAGQGPYEQYF,TGCGCCAGCAGCATCGCGGGACAGGGCCCCTACGAGCAGTACTTC
TRBD1,NA,TRBV7-2,TRBJ1-6,CASSPQGSSYNSPLHF,TGTGCCAGCAGCCCACAGGGGAGCTCCTATAATTCACCCCTCCACTTT
TRBD1,NA,TRBV9,TRBJ2-1,CASSVVGQGAVNEQFF,TGTGCCAGCAGCGTAGTGGGACAGGGGGCCGTGAATGAGCAGTTCTTC
NA,few,TRBV7-6,TRBJ2-3,CASSSRTPSLTDTQYF,TGTGCCAGCAGCTCCAGGACTCCTTCTCTCACAGATACGCAGTATTTT
NA,NA,TRBV9,TRBJ2-5,CASSVAGQKETQYF,TGTGCCAGCAGCGTAGCTGGACAGAAGGAGACCCAGTACTTC
NA,NA,TRBV5-1,TRBJ1-4,CASAPTTANEKLFF,TGCGCCAGCGCCCCGACAACGGCCAATGAAAAACTGTTTTTT
NA,NA,TRBV5-1,TRBJ1-1,CASSLEPAGHTEAFF,TGCGCCAGCAGCTTGGAGCCGGCAGGGCACACTGAAGCTTTCTTT
NA,NA,TRBV5-6,TRBJ2-3,CASSLVVGLIPDTQYF,TGTGCCAGCAGCTTGGTTGTGGGACTCATTCCAGATACGCAGTATTTT
TRBD1,NA,TRBV5-6,TRBJ1-2,CASSLADRGHGYTF,TGTGCCAGCAGCTTGGCCGACAGGGGGCACGGCTACACCTTC
TRBD1,NA,TRBV7-9,TRBJ1-1,CAYKLLGTGYAEAFF,TGTGCCTATAAGCTATTGGGGACAGGGTACGCTGAAGCTTTCTTT
TRBD1,NA,TRBV5-1,TRBJ1-4,CASSLAPQGAGEKLFF,TGCGCCAGCAGCTTGGCACCGCAGGGGGCGGGTGAAAAACTGTTTTTT
TRBD1,NA,TRBV19,TRBJ2-3,CASSIRQGSGDTQYF,TGTGCCAGTAGTATTCGACAGGGATCTGGAGATACGCAGTATTTT
TRBD1,NA,TRBV25-1,TRBJ2-1,CASSLRDRAYNEQFF,TGTGCCAGCAGCCTCCGGGACAGGGCCTACAATGAGCAGTTCTTC
NA,few,TRBV6-1,TRBJ1-5,CASSRQNNQPQHF,TGTGCCAGCAGCAGACAGAACAATCAGCCCCAGCATTTT
NA,NA,TRBV30,TRBJ1-2,CAWSVAAEGGYTF,TGTGCCTGGAGTGTAGCGGCGGAGGGAGGCTACACCTTC
NA,NA,TRBV27,TRBJ1-5,CASSFRGSNQPQHF,TGTGCCAGCAGTTTTAGGGGAAGCAATCAGCCCCAGCATTTT
NA,NA,TRBV7-8,TRBJ2-5,CASSPYTGTQETQYF,TGTGCCAGCAGCCCGTACACAGGAACTCAAGAGACCCAGTACTTC
NA,NA,TRBV5-6,TRBJ2-7,CASSRYGGGFPYEQYF,TGTGCCAGCAGTCGATATGGGGGGGGCTTCCCCTACGAGCAGTACTTC
NA,NA,TRBV5-1,TRBJ1-2,CASSLGTGLYGYTF,TGCGCCAGCAGCTTGGGGACCGGACTGTATGGCTACACCTTC
TRBD1,NA,TRBV4-3,TRBJ2-2,CASSQDRFQGDTGELFF,TGCGCCAGCAGCCAAGACAGATTCCAGGGGGACACCGGGGAGCTGTTTTTT
TRBD1,NA,TRBV19,TRBJ2-3,CASSIETGGAYDTQYF,TGTGCCAGTAGTATAGAGACAGGGGGCGCATACGATACGCAGTATTTT
TRBD1,NA,TRBV19,TRBJ1-5,CASSIPGTGLQPQHF,TGTGCCAGTAGTATCCCCGGGACAGGGTTGCAGCCCCAGCATTTT
TRBD2,once,TRBV13,TRBJ2-3,CASSTRLAGHTDTQYF,TGTGCCAGCAGCACTCGACTAGCGGGACACACAGATACGCAGTATTTT
NA,NA,TRBV30,TRBJ2-3,CAWSVSDRTDTQYF,TGTGCCTGGAGTGTAAGCGACCGCACAGATACGCAGTATTTT
TRBD2,NA,TRBV4-3,TRBJ2-7,CASSQADGGGAYEQYF,TGCGCCAGCAGCCAAGCAGATGGCGGGGGGGCCTACGAGCAGTACTTC
TRBD1,NA,TRBV2,TRBJ1-1,CASRRGMNTEAFF,TGTGCCAGCCGCAGGGGGATGAACACTGAAGCTTTCTTT
TRBD2,NA,TRBV29-1,TRBJ2-1,CSVEEVASGRALSNEQFF,TGCAGCGTTGAAGAGGTAGCTAGCGGGAGGGCCCTGAGTAATGAGCAGTTCTTC
NA,NA,TRBV30,TRBJ2-1,CAWELGLYNEQFF,TGTGCCTGGGAGCTGGGACTTTACAATGAGCAGTTCTTC
TRBD1,NA,TRBV5-1,TRBJ1-2,CASSLGPQGYGYTF,TGCGCCAGCAGCTTGGGACCACAGGGGTATGGCTACACCTTC
TRBD1,few,TRBV5-5,TRBJ1-2,CASSLGTGGSNYGYTF,TGTGCCAGCAGCCTAGGGACAGGGGGCAGTAACTATGGCTACACCTTC
TRBD1,NA,TRBV5-1,TRBJ2-6,CASSSRGQVSSGANVLTF,TGCGCCAGCAGCAGCAGGGGGCAAGTTTCCTCTGGGGCCAACGTCCTGACTTTC
NA,NA,TRBV5-4,TRBJ2-5,CASSSLAYVGETQYF,TGTGCCAGCAGCTCCCTTGCTTATGTCGGGGAGACCCAGTACTTC